This T cell receptor (beta chain) originates from a study of T cell responses to AZD1222 COVID-19 vaccine. About this clone itself: Its specificity is unknown.

General study results and limits: Most donors were white British, females outnumbered males, and clonal diversity was possibly underestimated.

Germline V CDR1 and CDR2: SGHNT, YENEEA. Trimming cost V 1 base and J 4 bases, with 6 bases left between them. CDR3 size: 13 residues. Here immunoSEQ multiplex PCR was the method, and the copy in TCRdb shows in-frame clones only, minus some. The sample gives 58,000 or so clones, 70% to 90% of which show up once; 6% to 7.5% is in the top ten. The source is an adult who received the AZD1222 COVID-19 vaccine. Source: peripheral blood, taken 28 days after the second AZD1222 dose. V gene TRBV11-3 combines with J gene TRBJ2-3; the D gene could be TRBD1 or TRBD2 (5 bases each). In DNA form, the CDR3 reads TGTGCCAGCAGCTTAGGGGGGTCAGATACGCAGTATTTT. This gives the protein CASSLGGSDTQYF.